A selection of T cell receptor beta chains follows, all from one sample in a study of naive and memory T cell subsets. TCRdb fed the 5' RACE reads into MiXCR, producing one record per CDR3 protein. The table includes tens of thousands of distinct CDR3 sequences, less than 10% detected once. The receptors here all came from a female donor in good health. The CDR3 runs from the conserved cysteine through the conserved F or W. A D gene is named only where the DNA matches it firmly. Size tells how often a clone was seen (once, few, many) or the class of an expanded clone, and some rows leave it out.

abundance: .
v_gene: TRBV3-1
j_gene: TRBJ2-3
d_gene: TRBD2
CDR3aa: CASSQDPGTRYF
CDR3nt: TGTGCCAGCAGCCAAGACCCCGGGACTAGGTATTTT

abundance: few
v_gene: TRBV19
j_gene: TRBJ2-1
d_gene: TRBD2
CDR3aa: CASTSREVYHNEQFF
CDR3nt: TGTGCCAGTACTAGTCGGGAGGTTTACCACAATGAGCAGTTCTTC

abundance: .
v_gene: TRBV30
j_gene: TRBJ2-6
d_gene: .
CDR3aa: CAWTDGYSGANVLTF
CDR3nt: TGTGCCTGGACGGACGGGTACTCTGGGGCCAACGTCCTGACTTTC

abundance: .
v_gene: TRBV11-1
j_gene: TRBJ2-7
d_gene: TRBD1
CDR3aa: CASSKGQSYYEQYF
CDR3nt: TGTGCCAGCAGCAAGGGACAGAGCTACTACGAGCAGTACTTC

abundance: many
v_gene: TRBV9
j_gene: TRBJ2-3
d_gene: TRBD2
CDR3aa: CASSVAPRGGPDTQYF
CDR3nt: TGTGCCAGCAGCGTAGCCCCGCGGGGGGGCCCAGATACGCAGTATTTT

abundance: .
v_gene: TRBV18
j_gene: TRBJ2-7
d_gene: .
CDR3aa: CASSPLIDEQYF
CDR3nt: TGTGCCAGCTCACCACTAATCGACGAGCAGTACTTC

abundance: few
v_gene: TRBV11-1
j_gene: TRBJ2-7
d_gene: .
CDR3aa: CASSPRMGEQYF
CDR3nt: TGTGCCAGCAGCCCGCGGATGGGCGAGCAGTACTTC

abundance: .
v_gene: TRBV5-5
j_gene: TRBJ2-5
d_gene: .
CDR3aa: CASSLGWGGETQYF
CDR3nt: TGTGCCAGCAGCTTGGGATGGGGCGGAGAGACCCAGTACTTC

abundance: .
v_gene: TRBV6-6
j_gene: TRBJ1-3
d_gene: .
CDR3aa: CASTEQSSGNTIYF
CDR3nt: TGTGCCAGCACCGAACAGAGCTCTGGAAACACCATATATTTT

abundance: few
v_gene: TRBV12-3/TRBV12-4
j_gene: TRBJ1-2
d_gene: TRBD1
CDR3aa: CASSPTGTAQGYTF
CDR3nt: TGTGCCAGCAGTCCCACCGGGACAGCACAAGGCTACACCTTC

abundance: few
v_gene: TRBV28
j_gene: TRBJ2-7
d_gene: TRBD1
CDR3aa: CASSLWGQSRSYEQYF
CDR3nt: TGTGCCAGCAGTTTATGGGGACAGTCCCGCTCCTACGAGCAGTACTTC

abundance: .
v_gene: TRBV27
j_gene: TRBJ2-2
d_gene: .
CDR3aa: CASSSGLLNTGELFF
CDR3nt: TGTGCCAGCAGTTCAGGACTGCTGAACACCGGGGAGCTGTTTTTT

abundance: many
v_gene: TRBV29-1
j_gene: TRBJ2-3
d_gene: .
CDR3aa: CSVDYRDSLTDTQYF
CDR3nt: TGCAGCGTGGACTATCGGGACAGTCTCACAGATACGCAGTATTTT

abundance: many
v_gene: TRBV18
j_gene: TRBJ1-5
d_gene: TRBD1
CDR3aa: CASSPKTLGQINQPQHF
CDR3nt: TGTGCCAGCTCACCAAAGACCCTGGGACAGATCAATCAGCCCCAGCATTTT

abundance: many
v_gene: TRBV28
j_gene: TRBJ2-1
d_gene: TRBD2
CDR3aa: CASNSGTYNEQFF
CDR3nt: TGTGCCAGCAACAGCGGGACCTACAATGAGCAGTTCTTC

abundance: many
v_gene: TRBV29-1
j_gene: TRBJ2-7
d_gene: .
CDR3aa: CSVELGTPYEQYF
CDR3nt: TGCAGCGTTGAATTGGGGACCCCCTACGAGCAGTACTTC

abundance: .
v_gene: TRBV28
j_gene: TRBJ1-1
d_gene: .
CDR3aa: CASSLIRTEAFF
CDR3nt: TGTGCCAGCAGTTTAATTAGAACTGAAGCTTTCTTT

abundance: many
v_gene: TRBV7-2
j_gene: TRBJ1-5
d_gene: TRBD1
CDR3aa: CASSSMGGQGINQPQHF
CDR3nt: TGTGCCAGCAGCTCGATGGGGGGACAGGGCATCAATCAGCCCCAGCATTTT

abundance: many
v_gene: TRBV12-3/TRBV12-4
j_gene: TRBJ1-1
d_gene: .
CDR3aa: CASSLRSSAF
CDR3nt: TGTGCCAGCAGTTTAAGGTCCTCAGCGTTT

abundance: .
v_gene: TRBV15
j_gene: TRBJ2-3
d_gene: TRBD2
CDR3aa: CATSRDRGTSGRVGTDTQYF
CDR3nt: TGTGCCACCAGCAGAGATCGTGGGACTAGCGGGAGGGTAGGCACAGATACGCAGTATTTT

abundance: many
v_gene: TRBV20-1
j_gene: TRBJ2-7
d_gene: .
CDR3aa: CSASGQRDYEQYF
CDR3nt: TGCAGTGCTAGCGGGCAGAGGGACTACGAGCAGTACTTC

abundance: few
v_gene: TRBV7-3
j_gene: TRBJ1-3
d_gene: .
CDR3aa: CASSLDGDSGNTIYF
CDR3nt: TGTGCCAGCAGCTTAGATGGTGACTCTGGAAACACCATATATTTT

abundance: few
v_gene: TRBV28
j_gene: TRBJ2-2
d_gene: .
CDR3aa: CASSFLGVGTGELFF
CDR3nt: TGTGCCAGCAGTTTCCTTGGAGTCGGCACCGGGGAGCTGTTTTTT

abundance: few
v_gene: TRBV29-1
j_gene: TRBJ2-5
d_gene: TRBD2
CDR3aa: CSVPSGGDQETQYF
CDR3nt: TGCAGCGTGCCTAGCGGGGGGGACCAAGAGACCCAGTACTTC

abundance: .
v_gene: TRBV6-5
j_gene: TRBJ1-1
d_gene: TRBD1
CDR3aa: CASRRQGSLRKAFF
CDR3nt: TGTGCCAGCCGAAGACAGGGGTCCCTTCGGAAGGCTTTCTTT

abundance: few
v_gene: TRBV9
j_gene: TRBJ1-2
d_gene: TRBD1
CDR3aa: CASSGGTGGFLNYGYTF
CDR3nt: TGTGCCAGCAGCGGAGGGACAGGGGGTTTCCTAAACTATGGCTACACCTTC

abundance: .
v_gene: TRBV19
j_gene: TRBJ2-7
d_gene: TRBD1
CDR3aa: CASSTRTGGPEQYF
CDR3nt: TGTGCCAGTAGTACACGGACAGGGGGGCCCGAGCAGTACTTC

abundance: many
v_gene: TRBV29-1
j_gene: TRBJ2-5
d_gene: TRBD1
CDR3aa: CSAARGQGNAGTQYF
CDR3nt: TGCAGCGCCGCCAGGGGACAGGGGAACGCAGGGACCCAGTACTTC

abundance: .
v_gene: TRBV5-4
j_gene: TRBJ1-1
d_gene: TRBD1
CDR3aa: CASSFGQGAVEAFF
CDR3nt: TGTGCCAGCAGCTTCGGGCAGGGGGCTGTCGAAGCTTTCTTT

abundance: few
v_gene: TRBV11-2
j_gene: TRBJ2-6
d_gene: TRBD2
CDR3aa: CASSFTGLAGEGANVLTF
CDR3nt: TGTGCCAGCAGCTTTACAGGACTAGCGGGGGAAGGGGCCAACGTCCTGACTTTC

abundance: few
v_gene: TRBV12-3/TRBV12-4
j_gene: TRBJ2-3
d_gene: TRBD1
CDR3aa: CASKQGIVTDTQYF
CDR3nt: TGTGCCAGTAAACAGGGGATAGTGACAGATACGCAGTATTTT

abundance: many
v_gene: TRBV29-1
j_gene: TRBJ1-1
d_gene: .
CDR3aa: CSVEALTEAFF
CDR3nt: TGCAGCGTTGAAGCCCTAACTGAAGCTTTCTTT

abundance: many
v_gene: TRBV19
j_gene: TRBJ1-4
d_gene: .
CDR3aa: CASSYYSLEEKLFF
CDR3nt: TGTGCCAGTAGTTACTACAGTCTTGAGGAAAAACTGTTTTTT

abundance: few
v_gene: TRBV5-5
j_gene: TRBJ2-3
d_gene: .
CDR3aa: CASSFSEADTQYF
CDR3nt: TGTGCCAGCAGCTTTAGTGAGGCGGATACGCAGTATTTT

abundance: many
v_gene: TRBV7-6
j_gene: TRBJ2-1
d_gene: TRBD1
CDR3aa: CASSSWGQGPYNEQFF
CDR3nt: TGTGCCAGCAGCTCATGGGGACAGGGGCCATACAATGAGCAGTTCTTC

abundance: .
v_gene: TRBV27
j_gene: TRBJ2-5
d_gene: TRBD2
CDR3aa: CASSRRVLGLAGEETQYF
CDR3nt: TGTGCCAGCAGTCGTCGGGTTCTAGGACTAGCGGGAGAAGAGACCCAGTACTTC

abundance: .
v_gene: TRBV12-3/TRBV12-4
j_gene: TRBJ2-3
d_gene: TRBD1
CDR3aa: CASSYVQALNRGADTQYF
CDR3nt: TGTGCCAGCAGTTACGTACAGGCCCTAAACAGGGGGGCAGATACGCAGTATTTT

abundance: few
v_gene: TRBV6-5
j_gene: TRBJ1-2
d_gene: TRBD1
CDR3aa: CASSYPPGQGIGGYTF
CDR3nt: TGTGCCAGCAGTTACCCCCCGGGACAGGGGATAGGTGGCTACACCTTC

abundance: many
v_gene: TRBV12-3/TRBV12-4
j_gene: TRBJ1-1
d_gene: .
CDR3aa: CASSVLALNTEAFF
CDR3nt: TGTGCCAGCAGCGTGTTGGCCTTGAACACTGAAGCTTTCTTT

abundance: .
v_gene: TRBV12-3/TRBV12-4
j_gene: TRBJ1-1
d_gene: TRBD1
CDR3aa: CASSQGQPNTEAFF
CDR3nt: TGTGCCAGCAGTCAGGGACAGCCGAACACTGAAGCTTTCTTT

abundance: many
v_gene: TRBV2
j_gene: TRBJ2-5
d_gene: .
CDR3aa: CASSVFELTAQETQYF
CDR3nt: TGTGCCAGCAGTGTTTTTGAATTGACAGCCCAAGAGACCCAGTACTTC

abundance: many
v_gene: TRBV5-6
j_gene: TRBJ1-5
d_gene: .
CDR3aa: CASSLASNQPQHF
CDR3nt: TGTGCCAGCAGCTTGGCGAGCAATCAGCCCCAGCATTTT

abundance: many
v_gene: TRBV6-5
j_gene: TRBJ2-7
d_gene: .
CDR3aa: CASSYSRPGPGYEQYF
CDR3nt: TGTGCCAGCAGTTACTCGAGGCCGGGCCCCGGCTACGAGCAGTACTTC

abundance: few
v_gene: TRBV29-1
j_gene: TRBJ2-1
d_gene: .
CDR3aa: CSVEVLAQSSYNEQFF
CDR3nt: TGCAGCGTTGAAGTTTTAGCGCAGAGCTCCTACAATGAGCAGTTCTTC

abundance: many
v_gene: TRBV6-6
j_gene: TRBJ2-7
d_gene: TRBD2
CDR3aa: CASRGTSAHWYEQYF
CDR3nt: TGTGCCAGCAGGGGCACTAGCGCCCACTGGTACGAGCAGTACTTC

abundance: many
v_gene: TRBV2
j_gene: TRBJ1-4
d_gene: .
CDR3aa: CASSPDEKLFF
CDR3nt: TGTGCCAGCAGCCCTGATGAAAAACTGTTTTTT

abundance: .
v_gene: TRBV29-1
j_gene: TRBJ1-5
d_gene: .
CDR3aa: CSVAAQGGNQPQHF
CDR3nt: TGCAGCGTTGCGGCGCAGGGCGGCAATCAGCCCCAGCATTTT

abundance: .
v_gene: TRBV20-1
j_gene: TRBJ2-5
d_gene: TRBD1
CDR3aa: CSALPDREETQYF
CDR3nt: TGCAGTGCGCTCCCGGACAGGGAAGAGACCCAGTACTTC

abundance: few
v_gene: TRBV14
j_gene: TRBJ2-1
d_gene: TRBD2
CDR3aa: CASSFGAGGWGEQFF
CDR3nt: TGTGCCAGCTCATTCGGAGCGGGAGGTTGGGGTGAGCAGTTCTTC

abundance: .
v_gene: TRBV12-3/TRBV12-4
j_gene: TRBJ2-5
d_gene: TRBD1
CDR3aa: CASSSRVGQGATGETQYF
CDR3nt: TGTGCCAGCAGTTCCCGAGTCGGGCAGGGGGCGACTGGAGAGACCCAGTACTTC

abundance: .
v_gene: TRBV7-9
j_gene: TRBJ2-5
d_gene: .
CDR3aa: CASSLDVRQETQYF
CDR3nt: TGTGCCAGCAGCTTAGATGTACGGCAAGAGACCCAGTACTTC

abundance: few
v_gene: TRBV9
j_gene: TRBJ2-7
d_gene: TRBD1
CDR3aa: CASSPTGTGAYEQYF
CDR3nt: TGTGCCAGCAGCCCGACCGGGACAGGGGCCTACGAGCAGTACTTC

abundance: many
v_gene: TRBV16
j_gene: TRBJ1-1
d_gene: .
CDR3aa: CASSQGPMNTEAFF
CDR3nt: TGTGCCAGCAGCCAGGGGCCGATGAACACTGAAGCTTTCTTT

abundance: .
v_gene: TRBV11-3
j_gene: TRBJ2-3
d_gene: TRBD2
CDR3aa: CATGQRGITDTQYF
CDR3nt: TGTGCCACCGGCCAGCGGGGGATCACAGATACGCAGTATTTT